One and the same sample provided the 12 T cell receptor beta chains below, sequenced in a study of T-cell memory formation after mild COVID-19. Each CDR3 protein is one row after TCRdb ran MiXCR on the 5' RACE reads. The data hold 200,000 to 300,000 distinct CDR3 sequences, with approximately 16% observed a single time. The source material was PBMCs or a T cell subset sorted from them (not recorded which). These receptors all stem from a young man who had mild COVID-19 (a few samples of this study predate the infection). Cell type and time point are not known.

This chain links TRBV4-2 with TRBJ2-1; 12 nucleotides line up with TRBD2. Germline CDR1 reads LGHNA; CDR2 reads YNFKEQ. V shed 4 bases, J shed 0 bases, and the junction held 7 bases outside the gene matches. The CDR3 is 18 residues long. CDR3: CASSRDPSGGDSYNEQFF. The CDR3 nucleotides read TGTGCCAGCAGCCGAGATCCTAGCGGGGGGGACTCCTACAATGAGCAGTTCTTC.

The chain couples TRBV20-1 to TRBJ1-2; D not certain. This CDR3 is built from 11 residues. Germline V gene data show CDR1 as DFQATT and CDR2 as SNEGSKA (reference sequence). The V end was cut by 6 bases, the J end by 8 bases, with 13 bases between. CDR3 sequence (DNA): TGCAGTGCAACCCTAACACCGGGCTACACCTTC. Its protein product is CSATLTPGYTF.

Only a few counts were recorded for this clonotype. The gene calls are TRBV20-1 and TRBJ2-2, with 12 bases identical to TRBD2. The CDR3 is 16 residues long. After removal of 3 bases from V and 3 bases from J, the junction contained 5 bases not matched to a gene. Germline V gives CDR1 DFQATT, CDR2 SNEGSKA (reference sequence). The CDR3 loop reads CSARMASGGDTGELFF. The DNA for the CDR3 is TGCAGTGCTAGGATGGCTAGCGGGGGGGACACCGGGGAGCTGTTTTTT.

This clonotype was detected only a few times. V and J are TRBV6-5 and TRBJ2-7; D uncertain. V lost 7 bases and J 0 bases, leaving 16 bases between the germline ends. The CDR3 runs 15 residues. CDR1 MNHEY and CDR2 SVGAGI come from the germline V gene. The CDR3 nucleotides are TGTGCCAGCACCTCTGGGGTGCTTAGCTCCTACGAGCAGTACTTC. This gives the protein CASTSGVLSSYEQYF.

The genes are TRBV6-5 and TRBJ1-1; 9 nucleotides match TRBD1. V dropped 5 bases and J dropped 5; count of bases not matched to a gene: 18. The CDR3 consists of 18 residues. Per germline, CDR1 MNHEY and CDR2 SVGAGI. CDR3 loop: CASSPMGQGKRGDTEAFF. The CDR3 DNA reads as TGTGCCAGCAGTCCGATGGGACAGGGAAAACGGGGCGATACTGAAGCTTTCTTT.

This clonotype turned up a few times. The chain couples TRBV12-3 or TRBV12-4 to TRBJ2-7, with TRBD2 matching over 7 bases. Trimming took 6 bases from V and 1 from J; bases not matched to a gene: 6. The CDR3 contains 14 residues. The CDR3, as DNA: TGTGCCAGCAGCCCCTGGGGGGGTTCCTACGAGCAGTACTTC. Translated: CASSPWGGSYEQYF.

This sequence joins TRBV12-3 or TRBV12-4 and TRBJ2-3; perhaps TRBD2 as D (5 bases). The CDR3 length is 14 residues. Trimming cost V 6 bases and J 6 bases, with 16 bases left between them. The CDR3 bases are TGTGCCAGCAGCCTGGACTCCCCTTCTGATACGCAGTATTTT. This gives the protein CASSLDSPSDTQYF.

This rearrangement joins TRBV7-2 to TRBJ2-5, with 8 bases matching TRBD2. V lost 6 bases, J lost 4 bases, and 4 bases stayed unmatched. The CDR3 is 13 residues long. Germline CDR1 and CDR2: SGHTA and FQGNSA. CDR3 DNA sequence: TGTGCCAGCAGTTCGGGGGGGCCAGAGACCCAGTACTTC. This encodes CASSSGGPETQYF.

CDR3: CASSPRTGANSPLHF. The CDR3 DNA is TGTGCCAGCAGCCCCCGGACAGGCGCAAATTCACCCCTCCACTTT. The V and J genes are TRBV9 and TRBJ1-6; 7 nucleotides align to TRBD1. Unmatched junction bases numbered 8, after V lost 4 bases and J lost 7 bases. Germline V gene lookup returns CDR1 SGDLS and CDR2 YYNGEE. The CDR3 is 15 amino acids.

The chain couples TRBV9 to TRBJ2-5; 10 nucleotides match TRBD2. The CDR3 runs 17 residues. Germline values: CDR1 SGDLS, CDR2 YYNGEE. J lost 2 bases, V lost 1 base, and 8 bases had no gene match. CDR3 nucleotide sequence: TGTGCCAGCAGCGTATCGCTAGCGGGGGTTGGGCAAGAGACCCAGTACTTC. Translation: CASSVSLAGVGQETQYF.

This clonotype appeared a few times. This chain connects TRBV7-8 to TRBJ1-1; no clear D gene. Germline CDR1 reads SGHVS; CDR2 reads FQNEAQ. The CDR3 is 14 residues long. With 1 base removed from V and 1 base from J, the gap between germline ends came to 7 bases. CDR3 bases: TGTGCCAGCAGCTTAGACAGATCGAACACTGAAGCTTTCTTT. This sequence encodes CASSLDRSNTEAFF. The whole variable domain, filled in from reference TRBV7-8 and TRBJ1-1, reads GAGVSQSPRYKVAKRGQDVALRCDPISGHVSLFWYQQALGQGPEFLTYFQNEAQLDKSGLPSDRFFAERPEGSVSTLKIQRTQQEDSAVYLCASSLDRSNTEAFFGQGTRLTVV.

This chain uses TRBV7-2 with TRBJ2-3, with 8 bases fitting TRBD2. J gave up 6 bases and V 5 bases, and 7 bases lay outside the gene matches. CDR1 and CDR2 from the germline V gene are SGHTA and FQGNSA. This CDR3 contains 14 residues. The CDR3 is CASSTGGAADTQYF. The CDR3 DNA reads TGTGCCAGCAGCACCGGGGGGGCGGCTGATACGCAGTATTTT. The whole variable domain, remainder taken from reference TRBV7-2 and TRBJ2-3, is GAGVSQSPSNKVTEKGKDVELRCDPISGHTALYWYRQSLGQGLEFLIYFQGNSAPDKSGLPSDRFSAERTGGSVSTLTIQRTQQEDSAVYLCASSTGGAADTQYFGPGTRLTVL.